This section outlines one T cell receptor delta chain sequence together with its context. The protein TCRdb gives is from a much larger clone and does not agree with this DNA's translation at residue 10, likely a read error; the protein shown here comes from the DNA. This entry comes from a study of gamma-delta T cells after stem cell transplantation. TCRdb processed the RT-PCR reads again with the CATT caller. The sample holds approximately 1,000 delta-chain clones, about 3.9% seen once. Germline CDR1 reads GEAIGNYY; CDR2 reads EKD. The CDR3 runs 25 residues. V was trimmed by 0 bases and J by 0 bases, leaving 40 bases between them.

This receptor was obtained from a human donor. It is not recorded whose cells these are; they may come from a transplant donor. The chain couples TRDV2 to TRDJ1; maybe TRDD3 (6 bases). The specimen was gamma-delta T cells. CDR3 residues: CACDTLVSGESSPSQEANYTDKLIF. CDR3 coding DNA: TGTGCCTGTGACACCCTGGTATCTGGGGAATCATCTCCCAGTCAGGAGGCTAATTACACCGATAAACTCATCTTT.